The TCR beta chain under discussion was sequenced for a study of cytomegalovirus exposure and HLA in healthy donors. General observations from the study: In a later analysis, at a false discovery rate of 0.05, about 17,000 TCR beta sequences matched HLA alleles. There were a few CMV-associated chains whose specificity for CMV antigens was confirmed in vitro.

Both 60 Vbeta primers and 13 Jbeta primers went into the PCR. This table comes from immunoSEQ multiplex PCR, and its TCRdb copy is limited to in-frame clones, with some not included. The top ten clones hold 5% to 6% of a sample with some 250,000 clones, roughly 82% of them seen once. In its sample, this clone was seen a few times. The antigen remains unidentified. CDR1 and CDR2 from the germline V gene are MNHEY and SVGAGI. The CDR3 has 13 residues. V shed 6 bases and J shed 3 bases, with 12 bases lying between them. This rearrangement joins TRBV6-5 to TRBJ2-7; D is possibly TRBD1 (6 bases). The receptor was derived from a woman in her thirties or forties in good health and CMV-seropositive. The sample consisted of PBMCs. CDR3 loop: CASRADRSYEQYF. The CDR3 nucleotides are TGTGCCAGCAGAGCCGACAGGAGCTACGAGCAGTACTTC.